The clone carrying this T cell receptor beta chain was picked up one time. Its matching antigen is unknown. Germline lookup yields CDR1 MNHEY and CDR2 SVGAGI. This CDR3 contains 14 residues. Trimming removed 6 bases at V and 4 bases at J, with 15 bases between. The data stem from a study of OX40 agonist ivuxolimab in advanced cancers. Study summary: Six ivuxolimab dose levels, 0.01 to 10 mg/kg, were given intravenously every 2 weeks. Notes on the study in general: In CD8+ T cells, expanded clones were on average more numerous than in CD4+. Among the least clonally expanded were partial responders at 0.1-3.0 mg/kg.

This table comes from immunoSEQ multiplex PCR, and its TCRdb copy is limited to in-frame clones, with some not included. The sample has roughly 53,000 clones; about nine tenths are singletons. Autoimmune disease history or systemic immunosuppression was exclusionary. The sequences come from CD4+ or CD8+ T cells sorted from blood, collected in a trial of the OX40 agonist ivuxolimab. The source of this sequence is an adult with an advanced solid tumor such as melanoma, head and neck, liver or kidney cancer. V usage is TRBV6-5 and J usage is TRBJ1-2; D is unclear. CDR3 protein: CASRLLGTAYGYTF. CDR3 DNA sequence: TGTGCCAGCAGGCTTCTTGGTACGGCCTATGGCTACACCTTC.